Listed below are T cell receptor beta chains from one sample, sequenced in a study of blood T cell repertoires in COVID-19. Method: immunoSEQ multiplex PCR; TCRdb's copy keeps in-frame clones and lacks some. Of around 38,000 clones in the sample, 70% to 90% are singletons; the top ten hold about 64%. The sample was peripheral blood. Source of these receptors: a man aged 65 to 85 with acute or convalescent COVID-19. Each CDR3 is given with its conserved first and last residue. A D gene is named only where the DNA matches it firmly. Clone size is given for some rows only: seen once, a few or many times, or a class if the clone is expanded.

>TRBJ1-4|NA|TRBD1|16|TRBV19
TGTGCCAGTAGTGGGACAGGGGGCTGGATCCAGGAAAAACTGTTTTTT
CASSGTGGWIQEKLFF
>TRBJ2-6|NA|NA|16|TRBV19
TGTGCCAGTAGTACGGCAGGTTACTCTGGGGCCAACGTCCTGACTTTC
CASSTAGYSGANVLTF
>TRBJ2-2|once|TRBD1|15|TRBV7-3
TGTGCCAGCAGCTCTACAGGGGAGAACACCGGGGAGCTGTTTTTT
CASSSTGENTGELFF
>TRBJ2-4|NA|TRBD1|15|TRBV6-2/TRBV6-3
TGTGCCAGCAGCGACCCCCAGGGGGCGCGTGACATTCAGTACTTC
CASSDPQGARDIQYF
>TRBJ2-1|NA|TRBD2|15|TRBV11-2
TGTGCCAGCAGCTCAGGGACTAGCGTCTACAATGAGCAGTTCTTC
CASSSGTSVYNEQFF
>TRBJ1-5|few|NA|18|TRBV6-2/TRBV6-3
TGTGCCAGCAGTTATCGGGGACTAGCAACTATTAGCAATCAGCCCCAGCATTTT
CASSYRGLATISNQPQHF
>TRBJ1-1|few|TRBD1|18|TRBV6-2/TRBV6-3
TGTGCCAGCAGTTACGGGGCAGGGGGAAAACTAATGAACACTGAAGCTTTCTTT
CASSYGAGGKLMNTEAFF
>TRBJ1-2|once|NA|14|TRBV28
TGTGCCAGCTTTCCACCGGAGAATAACTATGGCTACACCTTC
CASFPPENNYGYTF
>TRBJ1-1|NA|NA|13|TRBV7-2
TGTGCCAGCAGCTTAGGTAGGGGCCCTGAAGCTTTCTTT
CASSLGRGPEAFF
>TRBJ1-3|NA|TRBD1|15|TRBV24-1
TGTGCCACCGTGGACAGGATCGTTCGGGGAAACACCATATATTTT
CATVDRIVRGNTIYF
>TRBJ1-4|once|NA|13|TRBV19
TGTGCCAGTAGTAAAGACCGTAATGAAAAACTGTTTTTT
CASSKDRNEKLFF
>TRBJ1-5|NA|NA|14|TRBV19
TGTGCCAGTAGTATCGAGAAGAATGGTCAGCCCCAGCATTTT
CASSIEKNGQPQHF
>TRBJ2-3|NA|NA|14|TRBV11-3
TGTGCCAGCAGCAGGACAGCAAGCACAGATACGCAGTATTTT
CASSRTASTDTQYF
>TRBJ2-7|NA|NA|17|TRBV14
TGTGCCAGCAGCCAAGTAAGACAGTCGTACCTTTCCTACGAGCAGTACTTC
CASSQVRQSYLSYEQYF
>TRBJ1-6|NA|NA|16|TRBV7-9
TGTGCCAGCAGTCTCTCAGCTTCCCGGGACTCCCGGTCCCTCCACTTT
CASSLSASRDSRSLHF
>TRBJ2-4|NA|NA|15|TRBV9
TGTGCCAGCAGCGCAACGGTCGGAGTCAAAAACATTCAGTACTTC
CASSATVGVKNIQYF
>TRBJ1-4|NA|NA|16|TRBV9
TGTGCCAGCAGCGGAACAGTTACTCCAACTAATGAAAAACTGTTTTTT
CASSGTVTPTNEKLFF
>TRBJ2-5|NA|TRBD2|14|TRBV3-1/TRBV3-2
TGTGCCAGCAGCAAACTAGCGGGGATTGAGACCCAGTACTTC
CASSKLAGIETQYF
>TRBJ2-3|NA|TRBD1|15|TRBV29-1
TGCAGCGTTGAAGGAGTCCAGGGGGCGTGGGATACGCAGTATTTT
CSVEGVQGAWDTQYF
>TRBJ1-2|NA|TRBD1|13|TRBV2
TGTGCCAGCAGCCGGGACAGGGTGAACCTCTACACCTTC
CASSRDRVNLYTF
>TRBJ1-2|NA|NA|16|TRBV4-3
TGCGCCAGCAGCCAAGATGCCGGACAGTCTTCCTATGGCTACACCTTC
CASSQDAGQSSYGYTF
>TRBJ2-5|NA|TRBD1|17|TRBV27
TGTGCCAGCAAGGCTTCCCCGGGACAGGGGGGGGAAGAGACCCAGTACTTC
CASKASPGQGGEETQYF
>TRBJ1-6|NA|NA|14|TRBV2
TGTGCCAGCGGAATTGGCAGGGGAAATTCACCCCTCCACTTT
CASGIGRGNSPLHF
>TRBJ1-3|NA|NA|15|TRBV7-2
TGTGCCAGCAGCTTAGTAGCAGGGGCAGGAAACACCATATATTTT
CASSLVAGAGNTIYF